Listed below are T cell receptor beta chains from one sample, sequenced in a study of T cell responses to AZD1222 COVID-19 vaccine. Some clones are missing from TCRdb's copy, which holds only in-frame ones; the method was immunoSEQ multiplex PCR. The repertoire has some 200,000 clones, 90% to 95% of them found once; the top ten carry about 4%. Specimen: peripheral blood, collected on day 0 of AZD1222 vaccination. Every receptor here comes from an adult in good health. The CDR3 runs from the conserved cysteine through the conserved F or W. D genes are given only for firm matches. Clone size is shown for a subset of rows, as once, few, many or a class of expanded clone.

cdr3_aa: CASSFSTSYNEQFF
cdr3_nt: TGTGCCAGCAGCTTTAGTACTTCCTACAATGAGCAGTTCTTC
clone_size: -
d_call: -
j_call: TRBJ2-1
v_call: TRBV11-2

cdr3_aa: CASSPPGQGGYGYTF
cdr3_nt: TGTGCCAGCTCACCTCCGGGACAGGGAGGTTATGGCTACACCTTC
clone_size: -
d_call: TRBD1
j_call: TRBJ1-2
v_call: TRBV18

cdr3_aa: CASSFVQTGYSNQPQHF
cdr3_nt: TGTGCCAGCAGCTTCGTCCAGACGGGCTATAGCAATCAGCCCCAGCATTTT
clone_size: -
d_call: -
j_call: TRBJ1-5
v_call: TRBV7-9

cdr3_aa: CASSLTANTEAFF
cdr3_nt: TGTGCCAGCAGTTTGACGGCGAACACTGAAGCTTTCTTT
clone_size: -
d_call: -
j_call: TRBJ1-1
v_call: TRBV25-1

cdr3_aa: CASSQGWVADARETQYF
cdr3_nt: TGCGCCAGCAGCCAAGGTTGGGTAGCGGATGCCCGGGAGACCCAGTACTTC
clone_size: -
d_call: -
j_call: TRBJ2-5
v_call: TRBV4-1

cdr3_aa: CASSVASSAGGITEAFF
cdr3_nt: TGTGCCAGCAGCGTAGCGTCTTCGGCAGGGGGTATCACTGAAGCTTTCTTT
clone_size: -
d_call: TRBD1
j_call: TRBJ1-1
v_call: TRBV9

cdr3_aa: CASSYLLPGKAFF
cdr3_nt: TGTGCCAGCAGTTACTTACTACCTGGAAAAGCTTTCTTT
clone_size: -
d_call: -
j_call: TRBJ1-1
v_call: TRBV6-6

cdr3_aa: CASRAGMLEQFF
cdr3_nt: TGTGCCAGCCGAGCGGGAATGCTTGAGCAGTTCTTC
clone_size: -
d_call: TRBD2
j_call: TRBJ2-1
v_call: TRBV7-9

cdr3_aa: CASSQETNSPLHF
cdr3_nt: TGCGCCAGCAGCCAAGAGACAAATTCACCCCTCCACTTT
clone_size: -
d_call: -
j_call: TRBJ1-6
v_call: TRBV4-1

cdr3_aa: CASTETSGAYNEQFF
cdr3_nt: TGTGCCAGCACAGAAACTAGCGGGGCGTACAATGAGCAGTTCTTC
clone_size: -
d_call: TRBD2
j_call: TRBJ2-1
v_call: TRBV6-5

cdr3_aa: CASSPAGWREPRGNEQFF
cdr3_nt: TGCGCCAGCAGCCCCGCCGGCTGGCGGGAGCCACGGGGGAATGAGCAGTTCTTC
clone_size: -
d_call: TRBD2
j_call: TRBJ2-1
v_call: TRBV5-1

cdr3_aa: CASSLESGRGADTQYF
cdr3_nt: TGTGCCAGCAGCTTAGAGAGCGGTAGGGGGGCAGATACGCAGTATTTT
clone_size: -
d_call: -
j_call: TRBJ2-3
v_call: TRBV7-7

cdr3_aa: CASETLDGDYGYTF
cdr3_nt: TGTGCCAGCGAAACCCTCGACGGAGACTATGGCTACACCTTC
clone_size: once
d_call: -
j_call: TRBJ1-2
v_call: TRBV28

cdr3_aa: CASSEWTGERNSPLHF
cdr3_nt: TGTGCCAGCAGTGAATGGACAGGGGAGCGTAATTCACCCCTCCACTTT
clone_size: -
d_call: TRBD1
j_call: TRBJ1-6
v_call: TRBV2

cdr3_aa: CASTGGLASYNEQFF
cdr3_nt: TGTGCCAGCACCGGGGGACTAGCCTCCTACAATGAGCAGTTCTTC
clone_size: -
d_call: TRBD2
j_call: TRBJ2-1
v_call: TRBV27

cdr3_aa: CASAQGNNYGYTF
cdr3_nt: TGTGCCAGCGCGCAGGGTAACAACTATGGCTACACCTTC
clone_size: -
d_call: -
j_call: TRBJ1-2
v_call: TRBV12-3/TRBV12-4